Each of the 25 T cell receptor beta chains below was sequenced from the same sample in a study of T-cell reconstitution after alpha-beta-depleted transplantation in children. Unique molecular identifiers tagged the TCRbeta library. TCRdb reprocessed the PCR reads via MiXCR and lists one record per CDR3 protein. This table has hundreds of thousands of distinct CDR3 sequences, around a sixth appearing once. This material consisted of PBMCs, mostly from graft donor cells, taken 360 days after TCRalphabeta/CD19-depleted stem cell transplant. All receptors come from a male patient between 2 and 9 years old who had a stem cell transplant for acute lymphoblastic leukemia, so the T cells may come from the graft donor.

A few counts support this clonotype. The chain recombines TRBV2 with TRBJ2-1, with 10 bases identical to TRBD2. Germline V gives CDR1 SNHLY, CDR2 FYNNEI. This CDR3 region has 15 residues. Trimming cost V 10 bases and J 10 bases; bases outside gene matches: 16. CDR3 region: CATIPERGGRDEQFF. The CDR3 coding sequence is TGTGCCACCATTCCCGAGCGGGGGGGCCGAGACGAGCAGTTCTTC.

The sample holds many counts of this clonotype. The CDR3 nucleotides are TGCGCCACGGGGACAGGAAGCAATCAGCCCCAGCATTTT. Encoded protein: CATGTGSNQPQHF. The chain couples TRBV10-2 to TRBJ1-5, with TRBD1 matching over 8 bases. The CDR3 extends over 13 amino acids. The V gene's germline CDR1 is WSHSY and CDR2 SAAADI. Losses at the gene ends were 10 bases for V and 1 base for J; bases not matched to a gene: 3.

This clonotype appeared a few times. The J gene is TRBJ1-4, the V gene TRBV7-6; D is unresolved. V was clipped by 5 bases and J by 2 bases, with 6 bases between them. Germline V gene data show CDR1 as SGHVS and CDR2 as FNYEAQ. The CDR3 runs to 13 residues. DNA of the CDR3: TGTGCCAGCAGCACTCTGACTAATGAAAAACTGTTTTTT. It translates to CASSTLTNEKLFF.

This clonotype appeared many times. The chain has TRBV6-5 and TRBJ2-1, with D perhaps matching TRBD2 (5 bases). Germline loops: CDR1 MNHEY, CDR2 SVGAGI. Deletions cut 7 bases from V and 0 bases from J, with 16 bases between. The CDR3 consists of 16 residues. The CDR3 sequence: CASILNVGSSYNEQFF. The DNA of the CDR3 is TGTGCCAGCATTTTAAACGTAGGGAGCTCCTACAATGAGCAGTTCTTC.

The chain links TRBV5-1 to TRBJ1-1; D not resolved. The germline V gene encodes CDR1 SGHRS and CDR2 YFSETQ. Trimming removed 0 bases at V and 0 bases at J, with 18 bases between. The CDR3 spans 18 residues. As DNA, the CDR3 is TGCGCCAGCAGCTTGGAGAAGGGCCATTCTGTCATGAACACTGAAGCTTTCTTT. This codes for CASSLEKGHSVMNTEAFF.

The chain has TRBV20-1 and TRBJ1-3, with D perhaps matching TRBD1 (6 bases). This CDR3 has 13 amino acids. V shed 5 bases and J shed 0 bases, with 8 bases lying between them. Germline values: CDR1 DFQATT, CDR2 SNEGSKA (reference sequence). The chain's CDR3 is CSAWDISGNTIYF. CDR3 nucleotide sequence: TGCAGTGCTTGGGACATCTCTGGAAACACCATATATTTT.

The CDR3 region has the DNA TGTGCCAGCAGCTTAGCGGCCCTCAGCACTGAAGCTTTCTTT. Translation: CASSLAALSTEAFF. V usage is TRBV7-2 and J usage is TRBJ1-1; D is ambiguous. V lost 0 bases and J 4 bases, leaving 9 bases between the germline ends. The germline V gene has CDR1 SGHTA and CDR2 FQGNSA. The CDR3 length is 14 residues. Looking up the rest from reference TRBV7-2 and TRBJ1-1 gives the full variable domain: GAGVSQSPSNKVTEKGKDVELRCDPISGHTALYWYRQSLGQGLEFLIYFQGNSAPDKSGLPSDRFSAERTGGSVSTLTIQRTQQEDSAVYLCASSLAALSTEAFFGQGTRLTVV.

The chain combines TRBV2 with TRBJ2-1, with 10 bases that match TRBD2. The CDR3 has 15 residues. Unmatched junction bases numbered 16, after V lost 5 bases and J lost 15 bases. Per germline, CDR1 SNHLY and CDR2 FYNNEI. The CDR3 DNA is TGTGCCAGCAGTACAAAAGCGGGGGGGGCTCGCGGGGCGTTCTTC. It is translated as CASSTKAGGARGAFF.

The chain carries TRBV28 and TRBJ2-1, with a tentative D call TRBD1 (6 bases). V was trimmed by 11 bases and J by 3 bases, leaving 11 bases between them. The V gene's germline CDR1 is MDHEN and CDR2 SYDVKM. There are 12 residues in the CDR3. The CDR3 coding sequence is TGTGCCCTCACAGGGCTCTACAATGAGCAGTTCTTC. It codes for CALTGLYNEQFF.

This clonotype has ten or more counts. The chain is built from TRBV20-1 and TRBJ2-1, with D unclear. Trimming shortened V by 3 bases and J by 0 bases, and 9 bases separated the two germline ends. Looked up from germline, CDR1 is DFQATT and CDR2 is SNEGSKA (reference sequence). CDR3 length equals 14 residues. CDR3 bases: TGCAGTGCTAGTACCAGGAGCTCCTACAATGAGCAGTTCTTC. Its translation: CSASTRSSYNEQFF.

V is TRBV6-5 and J is TRBJ2-2; D not resolved. V lost 6 bases and J 4 bases, leaving 9 bases between the germline ends. Germline values: CDR1 MNHEY, CDR2 SVGAGI. This CDR3 spans 13 amino acids. CDR3 residues: CASRYRATGELFF. The DNA of the CDR3 is TGTGCCAGCAGGTACCGGGCCACCGGGGAGCTGTTTTTT.

This clonotype occurred many times. The chain carries TRBV24-1 and TRBJ2-7; no firm D call. Between the trimmed V and J ends, which lost 3 bases and 1 base, there was a span of 6 bases. Per the germline V gene, CDR1 is KGHDR and CDR2 is SFDVKD. This CDR3 has 13 amino acids. CDR3 nucleotide sequence: TGTGCCACCAGTGATCCCCCTTCCTACGAGCAGTACTTC. Protein product: CATSDPPSYEQYF.

This clonotype turned up a few times. The J gene is TRBJ2-1, the V gene TRBV4-3; TRBD2 aligns across 10 bases. CDR3 length: 16 amino acids. V was clipped by 0 bases and J by 9 bases; unmatched bases: 8. Germline CDR1 and CDR2: LGHNA and YSLEER. CDR3 loop: CASSQERWTSGGEQFF. The DNA of the CDR3 is TGCGCCAGCAGCCAAGAGAGGTGGACTAGCGGCGGTGAGCAGTTCTTC.

This clonotype was found once. V is TRBV7-2 and J is TRBJ2-5; D gene unclear. The V gene lost 5 bases and the J gene lost 2 bases, with 9 bases spanning the gap. The germline CDR1 and CDR2 sequences are SGHTA and FQGNSA. CDR3 length: 13 amino acids. The CDR3 sequence is CASSNSYQETQYF. CDR3 nucleotides: TGTGCCAGCAGCAACAGCTATCAAGAGACCCAGTACTTC.

The V gene is TRBV6-5, the J gene TRBJ2-1, with 8 positions matching TRBD2. Per germline, CDR1 MNHEY and CDR2 SVGAGI. V shed 0 bases and J 12 bases; nucleotides not matched to a gene: 13. CDR3 length: 16 residues. CDR3 protein: CASSYSGTSGGELQFF. As DNA, the CDR3 is TGTGCCAGCAGTTACTCCGGGACTAGTGGAGGGGAGTTGCAGTTCTTC.

This clonotype was observed a handful of times. The J gene is TRBJ2-3, the V gene TRBV7-6; D ambiguous. The V end was cut by 1 base, the J end by 5 bases, with 13 bases between. CDR1 is SGHVS and CDR2 is FNYEAQ in the germline V gene. This CDR3 comprises 15 residues. The DNA for the CDR3 is TGTGCCAGCAGCTTAGGCCTATCGGGCCGAGATACGCAGTATTTT. It codes for CASSLGLSGRDTQYF. Variable domain in full (rest from reference TRBV7-6 and TRBJ2-3): GAGVSQSPRYKVTKRGQDVALRCDPISGHVSLYWYRQALGQGPEFLTYFNYEAQQDKSGLPNDRFSAERPEGSISTLTIQRTEQRDSAMYRCASSLGLSGRDTQYFGPGTRLTVL.

This chain uses TRBV5-1 with TRBJ2-1; a weak D match, TRBD1 (6 bases). The CDR3 is made up of 17 amino acids. The V gene's germline CDR1 is SGHRS and CDR2 YFSETQ. Trimming removed 0 bases from V and 3 bases from J, with 16 bases in between. The CDR3 region has the DNA TGCGCCAGCAGCTTGGCCGGATCCCAGGGACACTACAATGAGCAGTTCTTC. It encodes CASSLAGSQGHYNEQFF.

The chain carries TRBV6-2 or TRBV6-3 and TRBJ2-3; 12 nucleotides align to TRBD2. The V segment lost 2 bases and the J segment 8 bases; nucleotides outside the gene matches: 14. The CDR3 loop spans 18 amino acids. The germline V gene encodes CDR1 MNHEY and CDR2 SVGEGT. Here the CDR3 reads CASSYHFLASGGAGTQYF. The CDR3 DNA follows: TGTGCCAGCAGTTACCATTTTTTAGCTAGCGGGGGGGCTGGTACGCAGTATTTT.

The chain couples TRBV20-1 to TRBJ2-2; no clear D gene. The CDR3 is 15 amino acids. The V end was cut by 6 bases, the J end by 0 bases, with 14 bases between. Germline V gives CDR1 DFQATT, CDR2 SNEGSKA (reference sequence). This CDR3 reads CSARIQAANTGELFF. CDR3 DNA: TGCAGTGCCAGGATTCAGGCCGCGAACACCGGGGAGCTGTTTTTT.

At least ten counts were recorded for this clonotype. J is TRBJ2-1 and V is TRBV20-1; 11 nucleotides match TRBD2. In germline, CDR1 is DFQATT, CDR2 SNEGSKA (reference sequence). V lost 7 bases, J lost 5 bases, and 4 bases stayed unmatched. The length of the CDR3 is 13 residues. The CDR3 DNA reads as TGCAGTGTAGCGGGGGGGCACAACAATGAGCAGTTCTTC. It yields the protein CSVAGGHNNEQFF.

This rearrangement joins TRBV12-3 or TRBV12-4 to TRBJ1-2; unclear D gene. The CDR3 runs 14 residues. V was cut by 6 bases and J by 4 bases, with 15 bases left in between. The DNA for the CDR3 is TGTGCCAGCAGCACGGACTCCTGGGGCTATGGCTACACCTTC. Its protein is CASSTDSWGYGYTF.

The chain combines TRBV20-1 with TRBJ1-4; D ambiguous. The CDR3 totals 13 residues. Germline V gene lookup returns CDR1 DFQATT and CDR2 SNEGSKA (reference sequence). CDR3 region: CSSVSGDNEKLFF. CDR3 sequence (DNA): TGCAGCTCAGTGTCTGGGGATAATGAAAAACTGTTTTTT.

There are a few counts of this clonotype. V and J are TRBV5-1 and TRBJ1-2; no firm D call. Trimming shortened V by 4 bases and J by 1 base, and 8 bases separated the two germline ends. Germline values: CDR1 SGHRS, CDR2 YFSETQ. The CDR3 is 13 amino acids. The CDR3 DNA sequence: TGCGCCAGCAGCCCACAGAGTAACTATGGCTACACCTTC. Translated: CASSPQSNYGYTF.

This clonotype was seen more than once but under ten times. V and J are TRBV2 and TRBJ2-5; tentative D call: TRBD2 (5 bases). The germline gives CDR1 SNHLY, CDR2 FYNNEI. Trimming shortened V by 5 bases and J by 1 base, and 8 bases separated the two germline ends. The CDR3 has 13 amino acids. In nucleotides, the CDR3 is TGTGCCAGCAGTCCTAGCCTCCAAGAGACCCAGTACTTC. Translated: CASSPSLQETQYF.

This clonotype was counted between two and nine times. The rearrangement links TRBV11-2 to TRBJ2-1, with D perhaps assigned TRBD1 or TRBD2 (5 bases each). Germline CDR1 reads SGHAT; CDR2 reads FQNNGV. The V gene lost 3 bases and the J gene lost 6 bases, with 15 bases spanning the gap. The CDR3 length is 15 residues. Written as DNA, the CDR3 is TGTGCCAGCAGCTTTTTCAGGGAGAGGGGCAATGAGCAGTTCTTC. This translates into CASSFFRERGNEQFF.